This TCR beta chain was captured by sequencing in a study of blood T cell repertoires in COVID-19 (dated by TCRdb to 2020 to 2021). Context from the whole study: Samples from collaborators originated in the United States, Italy and Spain and spanned both the acute and convalescent phases of COVID-19. The prospective study material was composed of cDNA or gDNA derived from T cells, B-cell-depleted T cells, or PBMCs. Subjects who had been exposed to COVID-19, were actively infected with it, or had recovered from it provided the deeply sampled blood TCRbeta repertoires that made up the dataset. The repertoires were released in a freely available public database intended as a resource for research on the immune response to SARS-CoV-2. Samples came from the ongoing ImmuneRACE study (first 160 participants) plus 1,254 subjects from 6 global collaborators. Sample metadata almost always included a de-identified subject ID, COVID-19 status, age in years and sex. Where HLA class I and class II types were available, the types were taken from metadata supplied by the sample provider, not from assay-based typing.

The CDR3 covers 15 residues, taking in both the cysteine and the phenylalanine. The read is trimmed to its CDR3 DNA, 45 bases read in frame from base 1. Here V drops 6 bases and J drops 2 bases, and the junction holds 4 bases not matched to any gene. In the germline V gene, CDR1 corresponds to MDHEN and CDR2 to SYDVKM. In the prospective study, participants were 18 to 89 years old, resided in approximately 22 geographic areas of the United States, and were enrolled through a virtual design. Cohort assignment in the prospective study relied on participant-reported clinical history from a screening survey and a study questionnaire. Exposed participants were defined as having been in contact with someone with a PCR-confirmed or clinician-diagnosed COVID-19 case within 2 weeks of study entry. Each participant in the prospective study had whole blood, serum and a nasopharyngeal or oropharyngeal swab collected by mobile phlebotomists. Participants in the prospective study had the option to provide additional blood draws and questionnaires over a roughly 2-month period. Before DNA extraction, prospective study blood samples were shipped either frozen or at room temperature.

Worth noting for this clone: Which antigen it targets is not known. One base away there is no much larger clone; base qualities are not given. Distinct nucleotide sequences in the sample also encode this CDR3.

TCRbeta CDR3 regions were amplified from genomic DNA using the immunoSEQ Assay, a bias-controlled multiplex PCR. In the original analysis: Nucleated cell counts per sample were estimated from amplification of reference gene primers within the assay. Sequence reads were collapsed and filtered to measure the absolute abundance of every unique TCRbeta CDR3 rearrangement. For each sample, productive Simpson clonality was calculated by taking the square root of Simpson's diversity index across productive rearrangements. TCRdb retrieved this table from immuneACCESS and kept in-frame rearrangements only. Not all clones are present; in checked studies, unresolved V genes account for under half, and no reason is known for the remainder. D and trimming come from the DNA, and the V and J calls and clone size come from that table. Counted in this sample were hundreds of thousands of clones; roughly 88% of them appeared once. The ten largest make up about 1.4% of the sample.

Study-wide findings and limitations: The amount of clinical and demographic metadata varied by source and participant and was provided uncurated.

What was sequenced was PBMCs or T cells enriched from blood (not recorded which). The sequence came from a woman between 18 and 29 years old who had been exposed to COVID-19. The chain employs TRBV28 and TRBJ2-6, with 7 bases aligning to TRBD1. The CDR3 region has the sequence CASSSQGAGANVLTF. The DNA reads as follows: TGTGCCAGCAGCTCTCAGGGGGCTGGGGCCAACGTCCTGACTTTC.